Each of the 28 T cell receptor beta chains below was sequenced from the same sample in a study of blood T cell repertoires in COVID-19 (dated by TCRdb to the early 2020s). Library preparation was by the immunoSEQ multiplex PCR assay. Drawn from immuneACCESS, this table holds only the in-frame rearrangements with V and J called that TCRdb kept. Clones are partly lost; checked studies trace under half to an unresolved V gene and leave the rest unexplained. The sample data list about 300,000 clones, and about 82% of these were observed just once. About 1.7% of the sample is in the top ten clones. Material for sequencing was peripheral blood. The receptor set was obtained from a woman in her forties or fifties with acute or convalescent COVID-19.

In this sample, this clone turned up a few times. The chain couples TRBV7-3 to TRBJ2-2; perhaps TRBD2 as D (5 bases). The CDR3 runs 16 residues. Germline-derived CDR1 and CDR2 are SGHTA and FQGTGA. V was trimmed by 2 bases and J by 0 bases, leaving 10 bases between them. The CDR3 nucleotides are TGTGCCAGCAGCTTAGAGGGAACGACGAACACCGGGGAGCTGTTTTTT. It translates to CASSLEGTTNTGELFF. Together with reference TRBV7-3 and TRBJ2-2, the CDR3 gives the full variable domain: GAGVSQTPSNKVTEKGKYVELRCDPISGHTALYWYRQSLGQGPEFLIYFQGTGAADDSGLPNDRFFAVRPEGSVSTLKIQRTERGDSAVYLCASSLEGTTNTGELFFGEGSRLTVL.

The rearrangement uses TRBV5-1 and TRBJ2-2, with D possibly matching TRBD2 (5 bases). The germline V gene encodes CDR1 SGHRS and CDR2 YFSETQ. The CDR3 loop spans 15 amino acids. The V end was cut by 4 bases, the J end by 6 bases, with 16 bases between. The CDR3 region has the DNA TGCGCCAGCAGCACCGGCGACTATATTCCCGGGGAGCTGTTTTTT. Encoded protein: CASSTGDYIPGELFF.

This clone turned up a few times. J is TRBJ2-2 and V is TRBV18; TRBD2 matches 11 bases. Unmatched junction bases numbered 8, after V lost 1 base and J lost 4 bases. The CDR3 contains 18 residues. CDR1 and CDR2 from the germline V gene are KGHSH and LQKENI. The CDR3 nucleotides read TGTGCCAGCTCACCACTTCTCCCGGGACTAGCGGTCACCGGGGAGCTGTTTTTT. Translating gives CASSPLLPGLAVTGELFF.

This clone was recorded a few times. CDR3 DNA: TGTGCCAGCAGTGATCAACTAGCGGATATTGAGCAGTTCTTC. Translated: CASSDQLADIEQFF. This chain links TRBV2 with TRBJ2-1, with TRBD2 identical over 8 bases. V lost 3 bases, J lost 9 bases, and 7 bases stayed unmatched. The CDR3 extends over 14 amino acids. Germline V CDR1 and CDR2: SNHLY, FYNNEI.

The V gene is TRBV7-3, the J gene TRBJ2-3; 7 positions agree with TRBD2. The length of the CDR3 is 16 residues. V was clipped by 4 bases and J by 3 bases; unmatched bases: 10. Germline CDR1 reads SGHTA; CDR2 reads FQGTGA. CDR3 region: CASSSSGTPWTDTQYF. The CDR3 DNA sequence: TGTGCCAGCAGCTCGAGCGGGACCCCCTGGACAGATACGCAGTATTTT.

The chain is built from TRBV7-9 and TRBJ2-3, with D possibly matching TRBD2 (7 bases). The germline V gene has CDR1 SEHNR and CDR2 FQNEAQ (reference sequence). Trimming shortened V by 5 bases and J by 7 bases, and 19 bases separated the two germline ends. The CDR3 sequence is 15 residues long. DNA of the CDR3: TGTGCCAGCAGCGTGGGGGGGCTGGAAAGAAATACGCAGTATTTT. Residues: CASSVGGLERNTQYF.

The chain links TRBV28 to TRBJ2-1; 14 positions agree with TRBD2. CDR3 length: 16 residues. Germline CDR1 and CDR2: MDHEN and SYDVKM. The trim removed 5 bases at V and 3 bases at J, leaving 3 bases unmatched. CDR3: CASSGTSGSNYNEQFF. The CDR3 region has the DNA TGTGCCAGCAGTGGGACTAGCGGGAGTAACTACAATGAGCAGTTCTTC.

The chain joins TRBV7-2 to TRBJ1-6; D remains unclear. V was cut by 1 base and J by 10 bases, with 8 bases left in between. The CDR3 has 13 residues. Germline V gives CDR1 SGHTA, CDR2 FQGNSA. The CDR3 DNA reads TGTGCCAGCAGCTTAGTTCAGGAATCACCCCTCCACTTT. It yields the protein CASSLVQESPLHF.

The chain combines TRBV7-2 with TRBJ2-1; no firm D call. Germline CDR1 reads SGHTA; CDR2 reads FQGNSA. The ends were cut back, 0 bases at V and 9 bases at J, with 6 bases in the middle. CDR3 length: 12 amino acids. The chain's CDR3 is CASSLAPSEQFF. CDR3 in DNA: TGTGCCAGCAGCTTAGCGCCGAGTGAGCAGTTCTTC.

The CDR3 here is CASRLTRGVTYEQYF. For the CDR3, the DNA is TGTGCCAGCAGACTCACCAGGGGGGTCACCTACGAGCAGTACTTC. The rearrangement joins TRBV11-1 to TRBJ2-7; a weak D match, TRBD1 (7 bases). The CDR3 contains 15 residues. Trimming cost V 6 bases and J 2 bases, with 17 bases left between them. CDR1 and CDR2 (germline): SGHAT, FQDESV (reference sequence).

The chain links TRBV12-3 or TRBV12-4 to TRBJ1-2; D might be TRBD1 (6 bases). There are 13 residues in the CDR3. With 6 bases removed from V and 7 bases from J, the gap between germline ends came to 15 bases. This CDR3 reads CASSDDRLGGYTF. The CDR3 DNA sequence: TGTGCCAGCAGCGACGACAGGTTGGGTGGCTACACCTTC.

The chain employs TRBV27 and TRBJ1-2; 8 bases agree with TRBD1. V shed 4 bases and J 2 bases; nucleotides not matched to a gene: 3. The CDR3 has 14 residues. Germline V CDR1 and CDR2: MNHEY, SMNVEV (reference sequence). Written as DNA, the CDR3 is TGTGCCAGCAGTTCGACAGGGGACAACTATGGCTACACCTTC. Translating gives CASSSTGDNYGYTF.

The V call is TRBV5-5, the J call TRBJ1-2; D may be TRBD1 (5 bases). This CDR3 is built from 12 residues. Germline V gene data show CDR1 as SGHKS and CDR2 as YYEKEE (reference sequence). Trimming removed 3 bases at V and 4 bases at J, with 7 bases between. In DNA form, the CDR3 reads TGTGCCAGCAGCTCGGGGGTCTATGGCTACACCTTC. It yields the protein CASSSGVYGYTF.

The DNA of the CDR3 is TGTGCCAGCAGTGAGGGACAATATTATCAGCCCCAGCATTTT. It encodes CASSEGQYYQPQHF. The V call is TRBV2, the J call TRBJ1-5, with D tentatively TRBD1 (6 bases). The ends were cut back, 3 bases at V and 5 bases at J, with 11 bases in the middle. The CDR3 is made up of 14 amino acids. Germline V gene lookup returns CDR1 SNHLY and CDR2 FYNNEI.

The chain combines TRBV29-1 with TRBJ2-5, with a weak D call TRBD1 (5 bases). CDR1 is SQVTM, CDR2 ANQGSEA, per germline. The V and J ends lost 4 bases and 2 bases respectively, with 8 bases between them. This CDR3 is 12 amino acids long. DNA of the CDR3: TGCAGCGTTGTAAGACAGCAAGAGACCCAGTACTTC. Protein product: CSVVRQQETQYF.

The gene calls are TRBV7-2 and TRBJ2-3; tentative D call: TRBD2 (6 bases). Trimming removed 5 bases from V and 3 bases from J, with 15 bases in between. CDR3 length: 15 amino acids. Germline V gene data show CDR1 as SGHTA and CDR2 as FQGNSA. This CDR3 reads CASSQLALGTDTQYF. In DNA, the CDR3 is TGTGCCAGCAGCCAACTAGCACTAGGGACAGATACGCAGTATTTT.

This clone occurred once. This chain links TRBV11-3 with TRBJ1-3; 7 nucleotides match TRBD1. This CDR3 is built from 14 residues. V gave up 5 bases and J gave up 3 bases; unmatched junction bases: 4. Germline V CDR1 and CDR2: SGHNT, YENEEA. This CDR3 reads CASSGGTVGNTIYF. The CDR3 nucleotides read TGTGCCAGCAGCGGAGGGACAGTTGGAAACACCATATATTTT.

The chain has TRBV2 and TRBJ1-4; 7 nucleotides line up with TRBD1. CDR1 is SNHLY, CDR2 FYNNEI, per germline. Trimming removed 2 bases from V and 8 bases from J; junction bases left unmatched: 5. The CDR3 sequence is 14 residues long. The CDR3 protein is CASSENRGGEKLFF. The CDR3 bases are TGTGCCAGCAGTGAAAACAGGGGTGGGGAAAAACTGTTTTTT.

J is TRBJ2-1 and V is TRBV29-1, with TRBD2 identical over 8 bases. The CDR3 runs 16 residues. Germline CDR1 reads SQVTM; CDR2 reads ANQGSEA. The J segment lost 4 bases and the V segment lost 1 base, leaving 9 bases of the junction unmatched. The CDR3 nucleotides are TGCAGCGTTGAAGTCCGCGGGAGGCCCTCATACAATGAGCAGTTCTTC. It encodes CSVEVRGRPSYNEQFF.

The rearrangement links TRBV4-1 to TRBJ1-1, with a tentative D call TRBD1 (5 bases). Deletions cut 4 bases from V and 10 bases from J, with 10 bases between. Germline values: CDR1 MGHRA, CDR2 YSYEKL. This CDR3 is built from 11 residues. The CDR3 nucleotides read TGCGCCAGCAGCCTCGGACATGTAGCTTTCTTT. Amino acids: CASSLGHVAFF.

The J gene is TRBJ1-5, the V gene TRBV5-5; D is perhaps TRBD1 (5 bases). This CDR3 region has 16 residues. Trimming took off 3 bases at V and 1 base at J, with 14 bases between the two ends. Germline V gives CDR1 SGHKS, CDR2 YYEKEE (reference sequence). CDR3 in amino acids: CASSWGEGRSNQPQHF. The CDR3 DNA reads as TGTGCCAGCAGCTGGGGGGAGGGAAGAAGCAATCAGCCCCAGCATTTT.

The CDR3 protein is CASSRRTGGLGSPLHF. The CDR3 DNA sequence: TGTGCCAGCAGCCGCCGGACAGGGGGTTTGGGGTCACCCCTCCACTTT. The chain links TRBV7-9 to TRBJ1-6, with TRBD1 matching 10 bases. J gave up 10 bases and V 5 bases, and 11 bases lay outside the gene matches. Germline V CDR1 and CDR2: SEHNR, FQNEAQ (reference sequence). This CDR3 spans 16 amino acids.

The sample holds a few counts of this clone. The CDR3 loop reads CASSQDGQGRGYGYTF. CDR3 nucleotides: TGCGCCAGCAGCCAAGATGGACAGGGTCGTGGGTATGGCTACACCTTC. The chain couples TRBV4-1 to TRBJ1-2; 8 positions agree with TRBD1. The trim removed 0 bases at V and 5 bases at J, leaving 8 bases unmatched. Per the germline V gene, CDR1 is MGHRA and CDR2 is YSYEKL. CDR3 length: 16 residues.

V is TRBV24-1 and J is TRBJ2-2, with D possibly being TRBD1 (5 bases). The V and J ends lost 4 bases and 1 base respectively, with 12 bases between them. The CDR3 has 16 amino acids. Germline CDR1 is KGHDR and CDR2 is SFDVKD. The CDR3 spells CATSDLGHRNTGELFF. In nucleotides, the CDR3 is TGTGCCACCAGTGACCTCGGACATAGGAACACCGGGGAGCTGTTTTTT.

CDR3: CAMRPTLIETGIGDTGELFF. The DNA of the CDR3 is TGTGCCATGCGACCGACGTTAATAGAGACAGGGATTGGGGACACCGGGGAGCTGTTTTTT. This chain uses TRBV10-3 with TRBJ2-2, with 7 positions matching TRBD1. This CDR3 is built from 20 residues. The ends lost 9 bases at V and 3 bases at J; junction bases unmatched: 25. Looked up from germline, CDR1 is ENHRY and CDR2 is SYGVKD.

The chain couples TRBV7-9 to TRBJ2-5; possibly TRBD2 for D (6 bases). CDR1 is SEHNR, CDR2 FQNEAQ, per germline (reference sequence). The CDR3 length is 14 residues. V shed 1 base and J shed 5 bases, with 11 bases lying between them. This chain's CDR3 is CASSLVRRAETQYF. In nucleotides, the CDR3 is TGTGCCAGCAGCTTAGTGAGGAGGGCGGAGACCCAGTACTTC.

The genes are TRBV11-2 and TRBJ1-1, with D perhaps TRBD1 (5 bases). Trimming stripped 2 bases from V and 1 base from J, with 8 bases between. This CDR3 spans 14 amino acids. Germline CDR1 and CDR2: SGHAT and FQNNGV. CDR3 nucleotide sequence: TGTGCCAGCAGCTTAACAGGCAGGAACACTGAAGCTTTCTTT. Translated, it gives CASSLTGRNTEAFF.

The CDR3 region has the DNA TGTGCCAGCAGCACGCGACTAGCGGGAGTCGGTAATGAGCAGTTCTTC. Protein sequence: CASSTRLAGVGNEQFF. The chain links TRBV11-2 to TRBJ2-1; 12 positions match TRBD2. V shed 5 bases, J shed 7 bases, and the junction held 9 bases outside the gene matches. This CDR3 is built from 16 residues. In germline, CDR1 is SGHAT, CDR2 FQNNGV. Combining the CDR3 with reference TRBV11-2 and TRBJ2-1 gives the whole variable domain EAGVAQSPRYKIIEKRQSVAFWCNPISGHATLYWYQQILGQGPKLLIQFQNNGVVDDSQLPKDRFSAERLKGVDSTLKIQPAKLEDSAVYLCASSTRLAGVGNEQFFGPGTRLTVL.